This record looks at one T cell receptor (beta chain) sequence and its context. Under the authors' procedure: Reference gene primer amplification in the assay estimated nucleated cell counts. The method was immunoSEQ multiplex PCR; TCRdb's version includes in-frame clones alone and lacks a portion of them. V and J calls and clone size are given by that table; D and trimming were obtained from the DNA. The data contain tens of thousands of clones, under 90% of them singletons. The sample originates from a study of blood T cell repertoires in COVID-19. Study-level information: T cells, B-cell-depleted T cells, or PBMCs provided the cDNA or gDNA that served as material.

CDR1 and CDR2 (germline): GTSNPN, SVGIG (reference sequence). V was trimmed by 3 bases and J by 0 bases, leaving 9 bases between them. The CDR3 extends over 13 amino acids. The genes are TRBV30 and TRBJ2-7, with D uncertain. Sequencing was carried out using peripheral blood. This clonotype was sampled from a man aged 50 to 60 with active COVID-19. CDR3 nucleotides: TGTGCCTGGAGGACATATTCCTCCTACGAGCAGTACTTC. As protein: CAWRTYSSYEQYF. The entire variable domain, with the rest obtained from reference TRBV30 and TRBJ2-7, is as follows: SQTIHQWPATLVQPVGSPLSLECTVEGTSNPNLYWYRQAAGRGLQLLFYSVGIGQISSEVPQNLSASRPQDRQFILSSKKLLLSDSGFYLCAWRTYSSYEQYFGPGTRLTVT.